The 2 T cell receptor beta chains below all came from one sample that was sequenced in a study of cytomegalovirus exposure and HLA in healthy donors. PCR used 60 Vbeta primers and 13 Jbeta primers. Here immunoSEQ multiplex PCR was the method, and the copy in TCRdb shows in-frame clones only, minus some. The sample has about 100,000 clones, roughly 80% seen once. Specimen: PBMCs. Receptors were obtained from a man aged 40-50 years in good health and CMV-seropositive.

The table lists this clone with a count of one. The V and J genes are TRBV5-6 and TRBJ2-4; 9 bases are a match to TRBD2. This CDR3 has 15 amino acids. J gave up 15 bases and V 5 bases, and 18 bases lay outside the gene matches. Germline V gene sequence: CDR1 SGHDT, CDR2 YYEEEE. CDR3 sequence (DNA): TGTGCCAGCAGGGAAAGGGGGGTAGCGGGAGACGAGGGGTACTTC. Residues: CASRERGVAGDEGYF.

The rearrangement uses TRBV7-9 and TRBJ2-1; D uncertain. The CDR3 is 11 residues long. Germline V gene data show CDR1 as SEHNR and CDR2 as FQNEAQ (reference sequence). With 7 bases removed from V and 10 bases from J, the gap between germline ends came to 11 bases. The chain's CDR3 is CASTDRGEQFF. As DNA, the CDR3 is TGTGCCAGCACCGACCGCGGCGAGCAGTTCTTC. Together with reference TRBV7-9 and TRBJ2-1, the CDR3 gives the full variable domain: DTGVSQNPRHKITKRGQNVTFRCDPISEHNRLYWYRQTLGQGPEFLTYFQNEAQLEKSRLLSDRFSAERPKGSFSTLEIQRTEQGDSAMYLCASTDRGEQFFGPGTRLTVL.